Sequencing of this T cell receptor beta chain was carried out in a study of blood T cell repertoires in COVID-19. At the level of the study: Sources were T cells, B-cell-depleted T cells, or PBMCs; the material itself was cDNA or gDNA.

In the original processing: Amplified reference gene primers provided the basis for estimating nucleated cell counts. Method: immunoSEQ multiplex PCR; TCRdb's copy keeps in-frame clones and lacks some. V and J calls and clone size come straight from that table; D and trimming were deduced from the DNA. The data contain under 200,000 clones, approximately 80% of them singletons. CDR3 size: 16 residues. Germline loops: CDR1 SGHVS, CDR2 FNYEAQ. Trimming cost V 1 base and J 0 bases, with 9 bases left between them. V is TRBV7-6 and J is TRBJ2-2; perhaps TRBD2 as D (5 bases). Input material: peripheral blood. The sequence came from a woman aged 80 or over with acute or convalescent COVID-19. This chain's CDR3 is CASSLVASPNTGELFF. The CDR3 nucleotides are TGTGCCAGCAGCTTAGTAGCGTCACCGAACACCGGGGAGCTGTTTTTT.